These 5 T cell receptor beta chains originate from one sample sequenced in a study of Graves' ophthalmopathy and Graves' hyperthyroidism. RNA transcripts provided the template for amplifying TCR beta CDR3 regions. Investigators did first-round RT-PCR with HTBI primers, then second-round multiplex PCR. MiXCR was run by TCRdb on the multiplex PCR reads, yielding one entry per CDR3 protein. The data hold hundreds of thousands of distinct CDR3 sequences, with around a fifth observed a single time. Source material: peripheral blood. The receptors originated from a woman between 18 and 29 years old with stable Graves' hyperthyroidism. Some clones in this sample may be carry-over from other donors' samples.

This clonotype was seen at least ten times. The rearrangement joins TRBV2 to TRBJ1-5; D possibly corresponds to TRBD1 (5 bases). The germline V gene has CDR1 SNHLY and CDR2 FYNNEI. This CDR3 region has 16 residues. The V and J ends lost 6 bases and 3 bases respectively, with 18 bases between them. CDR3 sequence: CASSRAQGTVNQPQHF. CDR3 coding DNA: TGTGCCAGCAGCAGAGCCCAGGGAACGGTCAATCAGCCCCAGCATTTT.

This clonotype was counted many times. The chain is built from TRBV7-2 and TRBJ2-7; 7 nucleotides match TRBD2. Germline values: CDR1 SGHTA, CDR2 FQGNSA. J lost 1 base, V lost 5 bases, and 11 bases had no gene match. This CDR3 comprises 16 residues. The CDR3 DNA reads TGTGCCAGCAGCCTAAGGCGACTAGCTGAATCCTACGAGCAGTACTTC. Its translation is CASSLRRLAESYEQYF.

This clonotype was counted only a few times. This chain links TRBV28 with TRBJ2-5; 7 positions match TRBD1. CDR1 is MDHEN, CDR2 SYDVKM, per germline. This CDR3 comprises 16 residues. The trim removed 3 bases at V and 5 bases at J, leaving 12 bases unmatched. The CDR3 DNA reads as TGTGCCAGCAGTTTGGTTCTAGGGGGCGAGGGGGAGACCCAGTACTTC. Its protein product is CASSLVLGGEGETQYF.

This clonotype was counted many times. This sequence joins TRBV20-1 and TRBJ1-6; TRBD1 matches at 7 bases. This CDR3 spans 13 amino acids. V dropped 5 bases and J dropped 8; count of bases not matched to a gene: 6. CDR1 DFQATT and CDR2 SNEGSKA come from the germline V gene (reference sequence). Written as DNA, the CDR3 is TGCAGTGCTTCGACAGGGAGTGATTCACCCCTCCACTTT. Protein sequence: CSASTGSDSPLHF.

This clonotype came up many times. CDR3: CASSSASGLAGGVAKNIQYF. CDR3 sequence (DNA): TGTGCCAGCAGTTCGGCATCGGGACTAGCGGGAGGTGTCGCCAAAAACATTCAGTACTTC. The chain uses TRBV28 and TRBJ2-4, with TRBD2 matching over 15 bases. Germline loops: CDR1 MDHEN, CDR2 SYDVKM. This CDR3 is built from 20 residues. V lost 4 bases, J lost 1 base, and 11 bases stayed unmatched.